Below, 11 T cell receptor beta chains from the same sample are listed, as sequenced in a study of blood T cell repertoires in COVID-19. TCRdb keeps only in-frame clones here, not all; method: immunoSEQ multiplex PCR. The sample holds hundreds of thousands of clones, around 89% seen once. Sample: peripheral blood. The receptors originated from a woman aged 50 to 65 with active or convalescent COVID-19.

Only one count was recorded for this clone. The rearrangement links TRBV30 to TRBJ1-1; TRBD1 matches 9 bases. The length of the CDR3 is 11 residues. Trimming at V came to 7 bases and at J to 8 bases, leaving 5 bases not matched to a gene. Germline CDR1 reads GTSNPN; CDR2 reads SVGIG (reference sequence). The chain's CDR3 is CALSGTGEAFF. The DNA for the CDR3 is TGTGCCTTGTCCGGGACAGGGGAAGCTTTCTTT.

The chain recombines TRBV11-2 with TRBJ2-7; maybe TRBD2 (5 bases). The CDR3 has 14 residues. V was pared by 2 bases and J by 3 bases, with 11 bases between. Germline loops: CDR1 SGHAT, CDR2 FQNNGV. The CDR3 DNA is TGTGCCAGCAGCTTACTGTTCGGAGGCTACGAGCAGTACTTC. Translating it yields CASSLLFGGYEQYF.

The sample holds one count of this clone. The V gene is TRBV6-5, the J gene TRBJ1-3; D unclear. V lost 10 bases and J 2 bases, leaving 15 bases between the germline ends. Looked up from germline, CDR1 is MNHEY and CDR2 is SVGAGI. The CDR3 contains 14 residues. CDR3 amino acids: CATSTGIPGNTIYF. DNA for the CDR3: TGTGCCACGTCGACGGGGATCCCTGGAAACACCATATATTTT.

The chain couples TRBV18 to TRBJ2-1; D gene ambiguous. The CDR3 loop spans 15 amino acids. Germline V gives CDR1 KGHSH, CDR2 LQKENI. The V end was cut by 2 bases, the J end by 0 bases, with 8 bases between. The CDR3 reads CASSPLQLSYNEQFF. The CDR3 nucleotides are TGTGCCAGCTCACCATTACAGCTCTCCTACAATGAGCAGTTCTTC.

The chain couples TRBV7-2 to TRBJ1-2; D uncertain. This CDR3 has 13 residues. Germline CDR1 and CDR2: SGHTA and FQGNSA. With 1 base removed from V and 8 bases from J, the gap between germline ends came to 11 bases. CDR3 region: CASSLGPLQGYTF. The DNA of the CDR3 is TGTGCCAGCAGCTTAGGGCCCCTACAGGGCTACACCTTC.

The chain combines TRBV30 with TRBJ1-1; D is ambiguous. V dropped 3 bases and J dropped 2 bases, with 4 bases sitting between them. In germline, CDR1 is GTSNPN, CDR2 SVGIG (reference sequence). CDR3 length equals 11 residues. The CDR3 protein is CAWRSNTEAFF. The CDR3 DNA sequence: TGTGCCTGGAGGTCAAACACTGAAGCTTTCTTT. Full variable domain (remainder filled in from reference TRBV30 and TRBJ1-1): SQTIHQWPATLVQPVGSPLSLECTVEGTSNPNLYWYRQAAGRGLQLLFYSVGIGQISSEVPQNLSASRPQDRQFILSSKKLLLSDSGFYLCAWRSNTEAFFGQGTRLTVV.

The chain links TRBV28 to TRBJ1-2, with TRBD1 identical over 8 bases. The germline CDR1 and CDR2 sequences are MDHEN and SYDVKM. The CDR3 spans 13 residues. With V trimmed by 8 bases and J by 2 bases, 4 bases remained unmatched. CDR3 nucleotides: TGTGCCAGCGGGGGACAGGCCAACTATGGCTACACCTTC. The encoded protein is CASGGQANYGYTF.

The rearrangement links TRBV28 to TRBJ2-7; tentatively, D is TRBD1 (6 bases). The CDR3 runs to 15 residues. V lost 10 bases to trimming and J lost 3 bases, with 22 bases between them. Germline V gene sequence: CDR1 MDHEN, CDR2 SYDVKM. The CDR3 DNA follows: TGTGCCACCGACACAGGGAAATCGCCATTCTACGAGCAGTACTTC. Translation: CATDTGKSPFYEQYF.

This rearrangement joins TRBV28 to TRBJ2-7; 13 bases map to TRBD2. Germline V gene sequence: CDR1 MDHEN, CDR2 SYDVKM. CDR3 length: 15 amino acids. Trimming removed 5 bases from V and 0 bases from J; junction bases left unmatched: 1. The DNA for the CDR3 is TGTGCCAGCAGTCGGACTAGCGGGAGCTCCTACGAGCAGTACTTC. Its translation: CASSRTSGSSYEQYF.

V and J are TRBV10-3 and TRBJ2-5; maybe TRBD1 (5 bases). The CDR3 is 15 residues long. V was trimmed by 2 bases and J by 4 bases, leaving 14 bases between them. Germline CDR1 reads ENHRY; CDR2 reads SYGVKD. CDR3 DNA: TGTGCCATCAGTGAGGATAAAAGGGGTCGAGAGACCCAGTACTTC. Its translation: CAISEDKRGRETQYF.

The table lists this clone with a count of one. The V and J genes are TRBV7-2 and TRBJ1-5, with TRBD1 matching over 7 bases. J was trimmed by 6 bases and V by 1 base; bases with no gene match: 6. Looked up from germline, CDR1 is SGHTA and CDR2 is FQGNSA. This CDR3 region has 15 residues. The CDR3 is CASSLGKGGSQPQHF. For the CDR3, the DNA is TGTGCCAGCAGCTTAGGAAAAGGGGGCAGTCAGCCCCAGCATTTT.